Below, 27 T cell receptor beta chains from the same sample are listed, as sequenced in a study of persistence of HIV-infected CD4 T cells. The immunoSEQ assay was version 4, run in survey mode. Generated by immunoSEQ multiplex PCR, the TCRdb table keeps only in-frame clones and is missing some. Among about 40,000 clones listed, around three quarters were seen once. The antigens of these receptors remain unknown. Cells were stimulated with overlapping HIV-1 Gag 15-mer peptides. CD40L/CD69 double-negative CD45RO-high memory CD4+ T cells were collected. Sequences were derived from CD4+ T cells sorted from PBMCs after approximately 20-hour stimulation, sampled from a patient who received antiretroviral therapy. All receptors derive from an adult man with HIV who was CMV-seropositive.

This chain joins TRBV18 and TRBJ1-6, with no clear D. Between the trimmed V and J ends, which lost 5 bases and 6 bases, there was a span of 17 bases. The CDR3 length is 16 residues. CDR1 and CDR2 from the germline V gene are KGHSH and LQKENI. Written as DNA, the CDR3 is TGTGCCAGCTCATTGATTGCCTCTGGAGGTAATTCACCCCTCCACTTT. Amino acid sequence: CASSLIASGGNSPLHF.

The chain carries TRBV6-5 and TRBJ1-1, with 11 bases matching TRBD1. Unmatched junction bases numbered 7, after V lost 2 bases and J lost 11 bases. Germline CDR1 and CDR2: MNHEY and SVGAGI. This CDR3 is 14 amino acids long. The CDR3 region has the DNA TGTGCCAGCAGTTACCGGACAGGGGGCGTGGAGGCTTTCTTT. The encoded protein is CASSYRTGGVEAFF.

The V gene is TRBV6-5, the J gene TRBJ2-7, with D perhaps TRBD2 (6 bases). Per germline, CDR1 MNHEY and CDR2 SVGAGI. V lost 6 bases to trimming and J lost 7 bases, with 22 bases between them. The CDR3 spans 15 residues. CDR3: CASRALDGTREEQYF. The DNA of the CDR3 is TGTGCCAGCAGGGCACTCGATGGAACTCGGGAGGAGCAGTACTTC.

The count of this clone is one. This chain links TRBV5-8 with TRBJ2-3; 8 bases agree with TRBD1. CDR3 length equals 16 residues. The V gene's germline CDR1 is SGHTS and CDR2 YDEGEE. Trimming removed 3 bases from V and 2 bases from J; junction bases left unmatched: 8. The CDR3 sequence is CASSSGQGPTTDTQYF. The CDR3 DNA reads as TGTGCCAGCAGCTCAGGACAGGGACCAACCACAGATACGCAGTATTTT.

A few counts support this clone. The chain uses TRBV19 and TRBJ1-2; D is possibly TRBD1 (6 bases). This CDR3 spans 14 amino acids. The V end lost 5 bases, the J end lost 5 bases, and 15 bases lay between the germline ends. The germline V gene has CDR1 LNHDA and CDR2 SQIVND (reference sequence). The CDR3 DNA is TGTGCCAGTAGTCCCCGGGAAGGGGGTTATGGCTACACCTTC. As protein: CASSPREGGYGYTF.

This chain's CDR3 is CASSSYSGSERNEQFF. The CDR3 nucleotides read TGTGCCAGCAGCTCCTACAGCGGGAGCGAGCGCAATGAGCAGTTCTTC. The V call is TRBV11-1, the J call TRBJ2-1, with 8 bases aligning to TRBD2. Losses at the gene ends were 4 bases for V and 6 bases for J; bases not matched to a gene: 11. CDR1 and CDR2 (germline): SGHAT, FQDESV (reference sequence). This CDR3 region has 16 residues.

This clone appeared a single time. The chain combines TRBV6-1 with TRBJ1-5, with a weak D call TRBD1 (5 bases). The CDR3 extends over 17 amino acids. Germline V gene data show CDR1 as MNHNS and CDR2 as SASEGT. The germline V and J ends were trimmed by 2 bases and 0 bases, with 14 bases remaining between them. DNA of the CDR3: TGTGCCAGCAGTGAATTCCCCGAGGGGAATAGCAATCAGCCCCAGCATTTT. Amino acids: CASSEFPEGNSNQPQHF.

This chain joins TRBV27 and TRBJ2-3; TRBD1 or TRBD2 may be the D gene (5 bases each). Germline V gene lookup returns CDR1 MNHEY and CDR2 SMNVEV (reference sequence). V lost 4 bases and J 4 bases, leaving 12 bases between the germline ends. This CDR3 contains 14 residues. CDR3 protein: CASSSPGTSDTQYF. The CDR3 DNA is TGTGCCAGCAGTTCTCCCGGGACCTCAGATACGCAGTATTTT.

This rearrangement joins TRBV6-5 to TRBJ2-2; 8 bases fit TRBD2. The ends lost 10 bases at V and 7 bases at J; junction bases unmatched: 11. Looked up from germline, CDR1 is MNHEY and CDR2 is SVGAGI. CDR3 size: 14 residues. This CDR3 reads CATWGAGGIGELFF. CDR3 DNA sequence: TGTGCCACCTGGGGGGCGGGGGGAATCGGGGAGCTGTTTTTT.

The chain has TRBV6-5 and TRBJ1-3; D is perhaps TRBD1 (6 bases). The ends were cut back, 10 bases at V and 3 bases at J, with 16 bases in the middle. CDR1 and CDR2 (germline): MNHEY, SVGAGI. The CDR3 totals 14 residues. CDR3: CATRGGSNGNTIYF. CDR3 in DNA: TGTGCCACTAGGGGGGGCTCTAATGGAAACACCATATATTTT.

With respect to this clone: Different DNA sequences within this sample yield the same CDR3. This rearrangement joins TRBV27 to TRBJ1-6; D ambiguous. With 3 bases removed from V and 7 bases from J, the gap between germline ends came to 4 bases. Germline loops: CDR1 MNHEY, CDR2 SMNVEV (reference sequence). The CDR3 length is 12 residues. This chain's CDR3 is CASSLINSPLHF. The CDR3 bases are TGTGCCAGCAGTTTGATCAATTCACCCCTCCACTTT.

CDR3 sequence: CASSLGRVRYEQYF. The DNA for the CDR3 is TGTGCCAGCAGCTTGGGCAGGGTCCGTTACGAGCAGTACTTC. The J gene is TRBJ2-7, the V gene TRBV5-4; perhaps TRBD1 as D (5 bases). With 0 bases removed from V and 4 bases from J, the gap between germline ends came to 11 bases. CDR3 length: 14 amino acids. Germline-derived CDR1 and CDR2 are SGHNT and YYREEE (reference sequence).

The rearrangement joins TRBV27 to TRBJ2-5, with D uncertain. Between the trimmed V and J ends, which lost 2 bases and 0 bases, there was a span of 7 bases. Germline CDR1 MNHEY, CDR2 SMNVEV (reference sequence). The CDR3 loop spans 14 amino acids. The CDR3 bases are TGTGCCAGCAGTTTAATCAGCAACCAAGAGACCCAGTACTTC. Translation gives CASSLISNQETQYF.

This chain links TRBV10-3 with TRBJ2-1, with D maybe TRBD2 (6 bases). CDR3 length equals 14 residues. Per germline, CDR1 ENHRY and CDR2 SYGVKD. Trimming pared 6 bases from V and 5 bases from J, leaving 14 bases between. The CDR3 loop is CAIRGEAGNNEQFF. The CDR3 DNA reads TGTGCCATCAGAGGGGAGGCGGGGAACAATGAGCAGTTCTTC.

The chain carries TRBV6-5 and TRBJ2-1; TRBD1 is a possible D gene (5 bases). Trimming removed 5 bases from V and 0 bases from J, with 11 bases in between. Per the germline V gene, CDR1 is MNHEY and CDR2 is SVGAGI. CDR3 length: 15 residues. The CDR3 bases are TGTGCCAGCAGTAGGACACTGAGCTCCTACAATGAGCAGTTCTTC. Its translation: CASSRTLSSYNEQFF.

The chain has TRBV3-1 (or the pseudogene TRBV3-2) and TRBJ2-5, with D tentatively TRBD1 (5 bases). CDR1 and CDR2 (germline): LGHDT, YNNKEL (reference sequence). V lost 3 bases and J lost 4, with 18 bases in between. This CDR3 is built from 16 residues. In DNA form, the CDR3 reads TGTGCCAGCAGCCATGGTACTCAGAAAAGGGGAGAGACCCAGTACTTC. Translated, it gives CASSHGTQKRGETQYF.

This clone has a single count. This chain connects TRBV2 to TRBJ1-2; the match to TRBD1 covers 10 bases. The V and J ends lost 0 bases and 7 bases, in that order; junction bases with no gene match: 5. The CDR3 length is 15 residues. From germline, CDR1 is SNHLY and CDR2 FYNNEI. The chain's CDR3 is CASSEAGTGVGGYTF. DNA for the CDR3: TGTGCCAGCAGTGAAGCCGGGACAGGGGTTGGTGGCTACACCTTC.

CDR3 coding DNA: TGCAGTGCTAAGAGTGCGGAGACCCAGTACTTC. Translation gives CSAKSAETQYF. The chain couples TRBV20-1 to TRBJ2-5; D is unresolved. Germline V lookup: CDR1 DFQATT, CDR2 SNEGSKA (reference sequence). Trimming took off 4 bases at V and 5 bases at J, with 8 bases between the two ends. The CDR3 totals 11 residues.

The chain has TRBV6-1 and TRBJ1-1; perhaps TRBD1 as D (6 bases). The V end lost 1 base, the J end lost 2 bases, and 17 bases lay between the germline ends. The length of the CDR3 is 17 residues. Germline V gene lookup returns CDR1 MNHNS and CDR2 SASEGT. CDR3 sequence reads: CASSEVAGVRVNTEAFF. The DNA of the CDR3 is TGTGCCAGCAGTGAAGTGGCAGGGGTGAGGGTCAACACTGAAGCTTTCTTT.

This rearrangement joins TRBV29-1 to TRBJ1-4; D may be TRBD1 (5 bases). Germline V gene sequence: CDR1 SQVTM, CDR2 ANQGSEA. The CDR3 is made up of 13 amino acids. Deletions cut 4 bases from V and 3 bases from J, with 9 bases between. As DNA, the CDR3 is TGCAGCGTTGGGGGACCCGCTAATGAAAAACTGTTTTTT. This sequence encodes CSVGGPANEKLFF.

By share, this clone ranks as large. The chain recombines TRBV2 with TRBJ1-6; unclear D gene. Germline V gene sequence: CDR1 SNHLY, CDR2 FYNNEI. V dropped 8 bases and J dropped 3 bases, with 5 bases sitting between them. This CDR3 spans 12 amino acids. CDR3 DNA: TGTGCCAGCTTCGACTATAATTCACCCCTCCACTTT. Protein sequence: CASFDYNSPLHF. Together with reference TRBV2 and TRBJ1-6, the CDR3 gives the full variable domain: EPEVTQTPSHQVTQMGQEVILRCVPISNHLYFYWYRQILGQKVEFLVSFYNNEISEKSEIFDDQFSVERPDGSNFTLKIRSTKLEDSAMYFCASFDYNSPLHFGNGTRLTVT.

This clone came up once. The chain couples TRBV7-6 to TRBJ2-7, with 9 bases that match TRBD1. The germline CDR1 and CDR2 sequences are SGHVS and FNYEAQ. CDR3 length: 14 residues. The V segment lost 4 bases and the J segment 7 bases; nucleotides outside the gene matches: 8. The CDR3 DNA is TGTGCCAGCAGCTCCCGGGACGGACAGGGGGAGCAGTACTTC. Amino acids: CASSSRDGQGEQYF.

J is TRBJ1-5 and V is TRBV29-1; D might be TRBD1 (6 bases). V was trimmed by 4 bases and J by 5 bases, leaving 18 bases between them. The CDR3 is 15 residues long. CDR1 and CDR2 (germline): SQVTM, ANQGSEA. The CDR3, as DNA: TGCAGCGTTGTCGACCAGGGGAAGGGGGATCAGCCCCAGCATTTT. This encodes CSVVDQGKGDQPQHF.

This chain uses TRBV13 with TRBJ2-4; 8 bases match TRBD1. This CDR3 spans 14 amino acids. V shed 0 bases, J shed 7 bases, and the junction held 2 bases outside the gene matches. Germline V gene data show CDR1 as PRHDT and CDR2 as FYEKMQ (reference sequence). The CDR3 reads CASSLGQGVNIQYF. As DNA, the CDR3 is TGTGCCAGCAGCTTAGGACAGGGGGTGAACATTCAGTACTTC.

CDR3 region: CASSIQGARYEAFF. As DNA, the CDR3 is TGTGCCAGTAGTATTCAGGGGGCAAGATATGAAGCTTTCTTT. This chain links TRBV19 with TRBJ1-1; TRBD1 matches 8 bases. This CDR3 comprises 14 residues. Germline values: CDR1 LNHDA, CDR2 SQIVND (reference sequence). V was clipped by 3 bases and J by 7 bases; unmatched bases: 7. Full variable domain (rest looked up from reference TRBV19 and TRBJ1-1): DGGITQSPKYLFRKEGQNVTLSCEQNLNHDAMYWYRQDPGQGLRLIYYSQIVNDFQKGDIAEGYSVSREKKESFPLTVTSAQKNPTAFYLCASSIQGARYEAFFGQGTRLTVV.

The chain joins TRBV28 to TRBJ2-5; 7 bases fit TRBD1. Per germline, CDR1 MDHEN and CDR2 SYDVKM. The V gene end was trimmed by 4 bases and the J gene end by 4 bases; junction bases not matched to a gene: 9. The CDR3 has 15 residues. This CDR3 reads CASSWGLRGRETQYF. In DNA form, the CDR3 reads TGTGCCAGCAGTTGGGGGTTAAGGGGGCGAGAGACCCAGTACTTC.

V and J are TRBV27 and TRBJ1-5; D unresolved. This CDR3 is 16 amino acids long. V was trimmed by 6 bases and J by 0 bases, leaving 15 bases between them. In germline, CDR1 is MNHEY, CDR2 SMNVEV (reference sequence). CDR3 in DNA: TGTGCCAGCAGGGCTTACAGTTTAAATAGCAATCAGCCCCAGCATTTT. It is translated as CASRAYSLNSNQPQHF.